The T cell receptor (beta chain) under discussion was sequenced for a study of blood T cell repertoires in COVID-19. Looking at the study overall: The samples span acute and convalescent COVID-19 from the United States, Italy and Spain. Sample material is recorded as cDNA or gDNA derived from T cells, B-cell-depleted T cells, or PBMCs.

Authors' processing steps: The authors estimated nucleated cell counts from reference gene primer amplification. Data came from immunoSEQ multiplex PCR; TCRdb stores just in-frame clones and leaves some out. The D gene and trimming were derived from the DNA, and the V and J assignments and clone size from that table. In the table there are approximately 94,000 clones, almost 90% of which are singletons. CDR3 length equals 14 residues. Unmatched junction bases numbered 10, after V lost 7 bases and J lost 7 bases. Germline CDR1 reads SEHNR; CDR2 reads FQNEAQ (reference sequence). V is TRBV7-9 and J is TRBJ2-1; TRBD2 agrees at 7 bases. The clonotype comes from a human donor in a cohort sampled during active COVID-19. Material for sequencing was peripheral blood. The CDR3 sequence is CASTQSGKSNEQFF. CDR3 nucleotides: TGTGCCAGCACCCAAAGCGGGAAATCAAATGAGCAGTTCTTC.